These T cell receptor beta chains were read from a single sample in a study of somatic mutations in cytotoxic T cells in rheumatoid arthritis. Repertoires were generated with immunoSEQ multiplex PCR, while TCRdb's copy carries only in-frame clones and drops some. The sample consists of some 1,500 clones, around 80% of them appearing once. Sequences were obtained from CD8+ T cells sorted from blood. Receptors originate from an adult with rheumatoid arthritis. Both conserved end residues are part of each CDR3. D genes are given only for firm matches. Clone size is not always given. Where it is, it says once, few, many or a class for expanded clones.

12,few,TRBJ2-2,TRBV9,NA,TGTGCCAGCAGCGCGAAAACCGGGGAGCTGTTTTTT,CASSAKTGELFF
16,once,TRBJ2-1,TRBV6-6,NA,TGTGCCAGCAGTTACCCGGGACGGAGCTCCTACAATGAGCAGTTCTTC,CASSYPGRSSYNEQFF
18,NA,TRBJ2-7,TRBV30,NA,TGTGCCTGGAGTGGGGGGTTGGGGATACAGTGGACCTCCTACGAGCAGTACTTC,CAWSGGLGIQWTSYEQYF
15,NA,TRBJ2-1,TRBV19,NA,TGTGCCAGTAGTATAATAGCGGTGACGTACAATGAGCAGTTCTTC,CASSIIAVTYNEQFF
15,few,TRBJ2-7,TRBV6-1,TRBD1,TGTGCCAGCAGTGTTGGGACAGACGTCTCCTACGAGCAGTACTTC,CASSVGTDVSYEQYF
16,NA,TRBJ2-3,TRBV19,TRBD2,TGTGCCAGTACCGCAGGACTAGCGGGTCTCACAGATACGCAGTATTTT,CASTAGLAGLTDTQYF
13,few,TRBJ1-2,TRBV11-3,NA,TGTGCCAGCAGCCCAGGGGACACCAGTGGCTACACCTTC,CASSPGDTSGYTF
15,NA,TRBJ1-2,TRBV2,NA,TGTGCCAGCACCCTTAAAGGAGGGGGTAACTATGGCTACACCTTC,CASTLKGGGNYGYTF
16,NA,TRBJ2-7,TRBV4-1,NA,TGCGCCAGCAGCCAAGATAGGGTCCTAGAGCCCTACGAGCAGTACTTC,CASSQDRVLEPYEQYF
15,NA,TRBJ2-7,TRBV7-8,NA,TGTGCCAGCAGCTCAGACTTCCTGGGGGGCTACGAGCAGTACTTC,CASSSDFLGGYEQYF
11,NA,TRBJ1-1,TRBV29-1,NA,TGCAGCGTCGGCCGCGGGGTTGAAGCTTTCTTT,CSVGRGVEAFF
14,once,TRBJ1-2,TRBV2,TRBD1,TGTGCCAGATGGTTAGGGACAGCTAACTATGGCTACACCTTC,CARWLGTANYGYTF
12,once,TRBJ2-1,TRBV18,NA,TGTGCCAGCTCGCCGCCCTACAATGAGCAGTTCTTC,CASSPPYNEQFF
13,few,TRBJ2-1,TRBV2,TRBD2,TGTGCCAGCGGGACTAGCGGGGAGGATGAGCAGTTCTTC,CASGTSGEDEQFF
14,NA,TRBJ2-1,TRBV7-2,NA,TGTGCCAGCAGCTTGTCGGGAGTGGGGAATGAGCAGTTCTTC,CASSLSGVGNEQFF
16,NA,TRBJ2-3,TRBV18,NA,TGTGCCAGCTCACCAGCATGGACCCCGGGCACAGATACGCAGTATTTT,CASSPAWTPGTDTQYF